This TCR beta chain emerged from a study of blood T cell repertoires in COVID-19. The overall study: Sample material is recorded as cDNA or gDNA derived from T cells, B-cell-depleted T cells, or PBMCs.

Using immunoSEQ multiplex PCR, the repertoire was profiled, and TCRdb retains in-frame clones only, with some absent. The sample has under 250,000 clones, over 60% seen once. Germline CDR1 is SQVTM and CDR2 is ANQGSEA. V shed 4 bases and J 7 bases; nucleotides not matched to a gene: 8. There are 14 residues in the CDR3. V usage is TRBV29-1 and J usage is TRBJ2-1, with TRBD1 matching 9 bases. This TCR was recovered from a woman between 65 and 79 years old with acute or convalescent COVID-19. Input material: peripheral blood. DNA of the CDR3: TGCAGCGTTGTTCAGGACAGGGGTTTTAATGAGCAGTTCTTC. This codes for CSVVQDRGFNEQFF.